In this sample, the clone carrying this T cell receptor beta chain turned up many times. Its matching antigen is unknown. The record originates from a study of human T cells and chemical hapten exposure. Noted time point: patch test 2, 6 weeks after DPC sensitization. Treatment here: therapeutic diphenylcyclopropenone sensitization with weekly scalp DPC. From the RACE reads, TCRdb called clonotypes with MiXCR, one entry per CDR3 protein. The repertoire holds 84,000 or so distinct CDR3 sequences, with roughly 10% as singletons. Findings and limits, study-wide: The formation of large CDR3 similarity clusters by expanded TCRs significantly exceeded that of controls.

The source of this sequence is a woman in her twenties or thirties with alopecia areata. Some clones in this sample may be carry-over from other donors' samples. The sequences come from whole blood, collected in connection with sensitization to the hapten diphenylcyclopropenone (DPC).

The CDR3 sequence: CASFQGRVTEAFF. The CDR3 nucleotides read TGTGCCAGCTTCCAGGGCCGGGTCACTGAAGCTTTCTTT. This sequence joins TRBV28 and TRBJ1-1; possible D gene TRBD1, 5 bases. The V and J ends lost 8 bases and 4 bases respectively, with 14 bases between them. Germline assignment: CDR1 MDHEN and CDR2 SYDVKM. CDR3 length: 13 amino acids. The whole variable domain, filled in from reference TRBV28 and TRBJ1-1, reads DVKVTQSSRYLVKRTGEKVFLECVQDMDHENMFWYRQDPGLGLRLIYFSYDVKMKEKGDIPEGYSVSREKKERFSLILESASTNQTSMYLCASFQGRVTEAFFGQGTRLTVV.